This TCR beta chain emerged from a study of tissue T cells after allogeneic stem cell transplantation. This clone was observed a single time. Its antigen is unidentified. Overall study results and limits: Across patients, clones rarely overlapped, yet motif clusters were shared tissue-specifically. The study did not identify alloreactive or antigen-specific tissue TCRs, and some clones might be persisting host cells.

Method: immunoSEQ multiplex PCR; TCRdb's copy keeps in-frame clones and lacks some. The data show about 420 clones, about 80% seen once. This specimen consisted of skin, obtained at autopsy. This receptor was taken from a female patient aged 18 to 49 with steroid-refractory graft-versus-host disease after an allogeneic stem cell transplant. Some T cells here may be from the graft donor.

This chain's CDR3 is CASSLYRGQTGELFF. CDR3 in DNA: TGCGCCAGCAGCTTGTACCGGGGGCAGACCGGGGAGCTGTTTTTT. The V gene is TRBV5-1, the J gene TRBJ2-2, with D perhaps being TRBD1 or TRBD2 (6 bases each). Germline V lookup: CDR1 SGHRS, CDR2 YFSETQ. Trimming stripped 1 base from V and 5 bases from J, with 12 bases between. This CDR3 has 15 residues.